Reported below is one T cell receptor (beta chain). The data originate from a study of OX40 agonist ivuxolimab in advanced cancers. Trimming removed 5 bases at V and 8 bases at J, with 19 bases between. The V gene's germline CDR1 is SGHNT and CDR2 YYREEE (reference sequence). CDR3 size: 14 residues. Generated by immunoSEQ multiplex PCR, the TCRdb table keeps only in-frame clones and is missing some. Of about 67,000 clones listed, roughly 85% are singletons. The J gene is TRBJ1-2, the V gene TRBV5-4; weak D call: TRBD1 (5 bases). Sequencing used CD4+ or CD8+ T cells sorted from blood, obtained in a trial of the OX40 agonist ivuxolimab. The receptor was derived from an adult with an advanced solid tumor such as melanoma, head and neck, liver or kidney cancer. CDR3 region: CASSREGQGRGYTF. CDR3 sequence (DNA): TGTGCCAGCAGTCGTGAGGGGCAGGGCCGGGGCTACACCTTC.